These 31 T cell receptor beta chains originate from one sample sequenced in a study of shared clonotypes between healthy human individuals. Profiled with immunoSEQ multiplex PCR; TCRdb holds only in-frame clones, not every one. The top ten clones hold roughly 13% of a sample with about 490,000 clones, about three quarters of them seen once. The sample was PBMCs. The receptors were sampled from a woman aged 40 to 50 in good health. Some clones in this sample may be carry-over from other donors' samples.

The chain couples TRBV2 to TRBJ2-1; 7 bases match TRBD2. CDR1 and CDR2 from the germline V gene are SNHLY and FYNNEI. V lost 4 bases, J lost 6 bases, and 9 bases stayed unmatched. The CDR3 consists of 15 residues. The CDR3 DNA sequence: TGTGCCAGCAGTGTAAGGCTAGCGGCCCTCAATGAGCAGTTCTTC. This sequence encodes CASSVRLAALNEQFF.

Comment on this clone: The likely explanation is a read error, given a far larger clone one base away. Other DNA sequences within the sample encode an identical CDR3. The V call is TRBV7-9, the J call TRBJ2-5; perhaps D is TRBD1 or TRBD2 (7 bases each). TRBJ2-7 explains the end of the DNA better; the J call may be wrong. Germline V CDR1 and CDR2: SEHNR, FQNEAQ (reference sequence). The CDR3 is 19 amino acids. Here the CDR3 DNA reads TGTGCCAGCAGCGCGGATAGGGGGCGCGGGGACTATCACCCCTACGAGCAGTACTTC. Amino acids: CASSADRGRGDYHPYEQYF.

This clone was seen a few times. V usage is TRBV19 and J usage is TRBJ2-3; a possible D gene is TRBD2 (6 bases). The CDR3 is 15 residues long. V lost 6 bases and J lost 2, with 15 bases in between. Germline loops: CDR1 LNHDA, CDR2 SQIVND (reference sequence). CDR3 DNA sequence: TGTGCCAGTAGAACATCTAGCGCAATCACAGATACGCAGTATTTT. It translates to CASRTSSAITDTQYF. The whole variable domain, filled in from reference TRBV19 and TRBJ2-3, reads DGGITQSPKYLFRKEGQNVTLSCEQNLNHDAMYWYRQDPGQGLRLIYYSQIVNDFQKGDIAEGYSVSREKKESFPLTVTSAQKNPTAFYLCASRTSSAITDTQYFGPGTRLTVL.

In its sample, this clone was seen once. CDR3 protein: CASSLRPTGELFF. CDR3 nucleotides: TGTGCCAGCAGCTTACGTCCTACCGGGGAGCTGTTTTTT. The chain recombines TRBV6-5 with TRBJ2-2; D gene uncertain. Trimming left V 6 bases short and J 5 bases short, with 10 bases between. This CDR3 spans 13 amino acids. Germline V gene sequence: CDR1 MNHEY, CDR2 SVGAGI.

The genes are TRBV6-5 and TRBJ2-7; TRBD2 aligns across 9 bases. V was clipped by 6 bases and J by 3 bases; unmatched bases: 6. This CDR3 has 14 amino acids. Germline loops: CDR1 MNHEY, CDR2 SVGAGI. CDR3 in amino acids: CASRMTSGNYEQYF. DNA of the CDR3: TGTGCCAGCAGGATGACTAGCGGTAACTACGAGCAGTACTTC.

This rearrangement joins TRBV28 to TRBJ2-1, with TRBD1 as a possible D gene (6 bases). This CDR3 is 14 amino acids long. CDR1 MDHEN and CDR2 SYDVKM come from the germline V gene. V lost 10 bases, J lost 8 bases, and 21 bases lay in between. The CDR3 protein is CATMRAGVRDEQFF. CDR3 bases: TGTGCCACTATGCGGGCAGGGGTGAGGGATGAGCAGTTCTTC.

This clone has more than one count but fewer than ten. The rearrangement joins TRBV9 to TRBJ2-5; 15 bases agree with TRBD2. V lost 3 bases and J lost 5; bases outside the gene matches: 5. The length of the CDR3 is 16 residues. Germline-derived CDR1 and CDR2 are SGDLS and YYNGEE. DNA for the CDR3: TGTGCCAGCAGCGCGGGACTAGCGGGAGGTGGTGAGACCCAGTACTTC. Amino acid sequence: CASSAGLAGGGETQYF.

The chain carries TRBV11-2 and TRBJ1-2; the D gene is possibly TRBD1 (5 bases). Trimming cost V 1 base and J 4 bases, with 10 bases left between them. Germline CDR1 and CDR2: SGHAT and FQNNGV. This CDR3 comprises 14 residues. The CDR3 DNA reads TGTGCCAGCAGCTTAGCGGGGGGAGTCTATGGCTACACCTTC. It is translated as CASSLAGGVYGYTF.

The chain joins TRBV2 to TRBJ1-5; no clear D. Germline V gene sequence: CDR1 SNHLY, CDR2 FYNNEI. The CDR3 loop spans 13 amino acids. The V and J ends lost 7 bases and 5 bases respectively, with 12 bases between them. This CDR3 is CASTLGGDQPQHF. Written as DNA, the CDR3 is TGTGCCAGCACCCTGGGCGGGGATCAGCCCCAGCATTTT.

The genes are TRBV18 and TRBJ2-1; no clear D gene. This CDR3 has 15 residues. The germline V gene has CDR1 KGHSH and CDR2 LQKENI. Trimming removed 3 bases from V and 6 bases from J, with 15 bases in between. The CDR3 is CASSPVSGLTNEQFF. The CDR3 coding sequence is TGTGCCAGCTCACCGGTCTCCGGGCTCACCAATGAGCAGTTCTTC.

This clone was observed at least ten times. This chain links TRBV19 with TRBJ1-2; 10 bases are a match to TRBD1. V lost 5 bases and J lost 8; bases outside the gene matches: 17. Germline V CDR1 and CDR2: LNHDA, SQIVND (reference sequence). The CDR3 sequence is 17 residues long. CDR3: CASSRNLPGQGSEGYTF. CDR3 in DNA: TGTGCCAGTAGTCGAAACCTTCCGGGACAGGGGTCGGAAGGCTACACCTTC.

This chain joins TRBV29-1 and TRBJ2-1, with TRBD1 matching 7 bases. CDR3 length: 12 residues. Germline values: CDR1 SQVTM, CDR2 ANQGSEA. Trimming took 4 bases from V and 9 from J; bases not matched to a gene: 6. The CDR3 loop reads CSVGGPGGEQFF. DNA of the CDR3: TGCAGCGTTGGGGGGCCAGGGGGTGAGCAGTTCTTC.

This clone showed up just a few times. The J gene is TRBJ2-7, the V gene TRBV25-1; the D gene could be TRBD1 or TRBD2 (5 bases each). V lost 2 bases, J lost 2 bases, and 16 bases lay in between. The CDR3 extends over 16 amino acids. Germline V gives CDR1 MGHDK, CDR2 SYGVNS. In DNA form, the CDR3 reads TGTGCCAGCAGTGAAGAAGGGGCTAGCAGAACCTACGAGCAGTACTTC. It is translated as CASSEEGASRTYEQYF.

On this clone itself: This may arise from a read error, as a much more abundant clone is one base away. The chain carries TRBV28 and TRBJ1-1, with D hard to call. The CDR3 runs 17 residues. The germline CDR1 and CDR2 sequences are MDHEN and SYDVKM. The ends were cut back, 6 bases at V and 4 bases at J, with 24 bases in the middle. The CDR3 DNA reads TGTGCCAGCAGGCCAATTTATACTAATCCCCCTGCCACTGAAGCTTTCTTT. It encodes CASRPIYTNPPATEAFF.

The gene calls are TRBV28 and TRBJ2-4, with D maybe TRBD1 (5 bases). The ends were cut back, 2 bases at V and 16 bases at J, with 12 bases in the middle. The CDR3 covers 11 residues. Germline V gives CDR1 MDHEN, CDR2 SYDVKM. The CDR3 DNA sequence: TGTGCCAGCAGTTTAGGGGCCAGGGAATACTTC. Its protein is CASSLGAREYF.

As concerns this clone: Other nucleotide sequences from this sample produce the same CDR3. The rearrangement joins TRBV18 to TRBJ1-1; 8 positions match TRBD1. The V gene end was trimmed by 3 bases and the J gene end by 1 base; junction bases not matched to a gene: 1. CDR3 size: 14 residues. Germline V gene lookup returns CDR1 KGHSH and CDR2 LQKENI. For the CDR3, the DNA is TGTGCCAGCTCACCTGGACAGGGGAACACTGAAGCTTTCTTT. As protein: CASSPGQGNTEAFF.

This chain links TRBV2 with TRBJ1-5, with 8 bases lining up with TRBD1. Germline-derived CDR1 and CDR2 are SNHLY and FYNNEI. There are 14 residues in the CDR3. V was pared by 6 bases and J by 6 bases, with 7 bases of the junction left unmatched. CDR3 DNA: TGTGCCAGCAGGCTCGACAGGGGAGGTCAGCCCCAGCATTTT. This codes for CASRLDRGGQPQHF.

The genes are TRBV4-2 and TRBJ2-7; D is uncertain. From germline, CDR1 is LGHNA and CDR2 YNFKEQ. The CDR3 contains 13 residues. Between the trimmed V and J ends, which lost 2 bases and 6 bases, there was a span of 11 bases. This chain's CDR3 is CASSQRRPGEQYF. The CDR3 DNA is TGTGCCAGCAGCCAAAGGAGACCCGGCGAGCAGTACTTC.

This clone was seen just once. One base away lies a much larger clone, so this may be a sequencing read error. The chain uses TRBV5-1 and TRBJ2-3, with D perhaps matching TRBD1 (5 bases). V shed 1 base and J shed 4 bases, with 16 bases lying between them. Germline V lookup: CDR1 SGHRS, CDR2 YFSETQ. This CDR3 is 16 amino acids long. CDR3: CASSLTPRVGADTQYF. DNA for the CDR3: TGCGCCAGCAGCTTGACCCCCAGGGTGGGCGCAGATACGCAGTATTTT.

The chain uses TRBV27 and TRBJ2-7; TRBD1 matches at 8 bases. This CDR3 contains 16 residues. Germline V lookup: CDR1 MNHEY, CDR2 SMNVEV (reference sequence). With V trimmed by 4 bases and J by 0 bases, 8 bases remained unmatched. This CDR3 is CASSSGRQGSSYEQYF. The CDR3 bases are TGTGCCAGCAGTTCCGGCCGACAGGGGAGCTCCTACGAGCAGTACTTC.

This sequence joins TRBV30 and TRBJ1-1; the D gene is possibly TRBD1 (6 bases). CDR1 is GTSNPN, CDR2 SVGIG, per germline (reference sequence). The ends were cut back, 5 bases at V and 11 bases at J, with 21 bases in the middle. This CDR3 region has 13 residues. CDR3 coding DNA: TGTGCCTGGGACCTGGGACCGAGGGGGGAGGCTTTCTTT. Residues: CAWDLGPRGEAFF.

The chain recombines TRBV5-4 with TRBJ2-2; D not certain. The CDR3 extends over 13 amino acids. CDR1 is SGHNT and CDR2 is YYREEE in the germline V gene (reference sequence). Trimming took 0 bases from V and 9 from J, leaving 9 bases between them. The CDR3 DNA reads TGTGCCAGCAGCTTGGGAGTTAGCCGGGAGCTGTTTTTT. This encodes CASSLGVSRELFF.

V is TRBV4-2 and J is TRBJ2-2; TRBD2 matches 11 bases. The CDR3 consists of 17 residues. Germline CDR1 is LGHNA and CDR2 is YNFKEQ. V was clipped by 3 bases and J by 1 base; unmatched bases: 4. The CDR3 region has the DNA TGTGCCAGCAGCCACGCCACTAGCGGGGGGAACACCGGGGAGCTGTTTTTT. Protein: CASSHATSGGNTGELFF.

In its sample, this clone was seen once. The J gene is TRBJ2-1, the V gene TRBV7-6; maybe TRBD2 (5 bases). Germline V gene data show CDR1 as SGHVS and CDR2 as FNYEAQ. The CDR3 contains 15 residues. V shed 5 bases and J shed 0 bases, with 11 bases lying between them. CDR3 in amino acids: CASSPRGNSYNEQFF. CDR3 sequence (DNA): TGTGCCAGCAGCCCCCGGGGAAACTCCTACAATGAGCAGTTCTTC.

As regards this clone: The same CDR3 is also encoded by other DNA sequences in this sample. The chain couples TRBV27 to TRBJ2-3; 7 positions match TRBD2. CDR1 is MNHEY and CDR2 is SMNVEV in the germline V gene (reference sequence). The trim removed 6 bases at V and 5 bases at J, leaving 5 bases unmatched. The CDR3 extends over 13 amino acids. The CDR3 coding sequence is TGTGCCAGCAGCTCCTTAGCGGGAGATACGCAGTATTTT. Protein product: CASSSLAGDTQYF.

The rearrangement joins TRBV18 to TRBJ2-3; 9 positions agree with TRBD1. The CDR3 totals 15 residues. Trimming removed 2 bases from V and 3 bases from J; junction bases left unmatched: 3. Germline assignment: CDR1 KGHSH and CDR2 LQKENI. The CDR3 loop reads CASSPRTGVTDTQYF. CDR3 bases: TGTGCCAGCTCACCAAGGACAGGGGTGACAGATACGCAGTATTTT.

V and J are TRBV11-2 and TRBJ2-7; TRBD2 might be the D (6 bases). The CDR3 sequence is 16 residues long. V lost 0 bases, J lost 6 bases, and 18 bases lay in between. Germline V gene lookup returns CDR1 SGHAT and CDR2 FQNNGV. CDR3 sequence: CASSLDRAGGTGEQYF. DNA for the CDR3: TGTGCCAGCAGCTTAGATAGGGCTGGCGGGACGGGCGAGCAGTACTTC.

The chain uses TRBV2 and TRBJ2-2, with D possibly matching TRBD1 (6 bases). The V and J ends lost 6 bases and 4 bases respectively, with 9 bases between them. CDR3 size: 13 residues. In germline, CDR1 is SNHLY, CDR2 FYNNEI. CDR3 residues: CASRGDTTGELFF. The CDR3 DNA is TGTGCCAGCAGGGGGGACACCACCGGGGAGCTGTTTTTT.

Turning to this clone: The same CDR3 can be traced to other DNA sequences in this sample. V gene TRBV7-9 combines with J gene TRBJ1-5; TRBD1 is a possible D gene (5 bases). Germline V gives CDR1 SEHNR, CDR2 FQNEAQ (reference sequence). Trimming pared 5 bases from V and 5 bases from J, leaving 10 bases between. The length of the CDR3 is 13 residues. The CDR3 loop is CASSLGGDQPQHF. Here the CDR3 DNA reads TGTGCCAGCAGCCTTGGGGGGGATCAGCCCCAGCATTTT.

This clone was seen more than once but under ten times. The genes are TRBV6-5 and TRBJ2-2; no reliable D call. V was pared by 0 bases and J by 4 bases, with 6 bases between. Germline CDR1 and CDR2: MNHEY and SVGAGI. The CDR3 covers 14 residues. CDR3 nucleotides: TGTGCCAGCAGTTACTCCTTAGGCACCGGGGAGCTGTTTTTT. It translates to CASSYSLGTGELFF.

This clone was recorded a few times. This chain links TRBV7-3 with TRBJ2-2, with 8 positions matching TRBD2. This CDR3 region has 15 residues. The germline CDR1 and CDR2 sequences are SGHTA and FQGTGA. V trimming: 5 bases; J trimming: 6 bases; junction bases outside the gene matches: 8. This CDR3 reads CASSEPGLGAGELFF. The CDR3 DNA reads as TGTGCCAGCAGCGAACCGGGACTAGGTGCCGGGGAGCTGTTTTTT. Full variable domain (remainder filled in from reference TRBV7-3 and TRBJ2-2): GAGVSQTPSNKVTEKGKYVELRCDPISGHTALYWYRQSLGQGPEFLIYFQGTGAADDSGLPNDRFFAVRPEGSVSTLKIQRTERGDSAVYLCASSEPGLGAGELFFGEGSRLTVL.